A selection of T cell receptor beta chains follows, all from one sample in a study of PD-1 blockade in classical Hodgkin lymphoma. The table came from immunoSEQ multiplex PCR; TCRdb's copy has only in-frame clones and leaves some out. The sample contains around 99,000 clones, 75% to 85% of which appear only once. The sample was peripheral blood mononuclear cells (PBMCs), taken before the second cycle of nivolumab. These receptors came from a human donor with classical Hodgkin lymphoma. The CDR3 runs from the conserved cysteine through the conserved F or W. A D gene is named only where the DNA matches it firmly.

d_call: TRBD1; v_call: TRBV6-5; cdr3_aa: CASSPDRVRFDGYTF
d_call: NA; v_call: TRBV28; cdr3_aa: CASSLGPREQYF
d_call: TRBD1; v_call: TRBV27; cdr3_aa: CASSSLPRGMNTEAFF
d_call: TRBD2; v_call: TRBV7-2; cdr3_aa: CASSGLAGLEQFF
d_call: NA; v_call: TRBV5-1; cdr3_aa: CASSLARTTPYEQYF
d_call: NA; v_call: TRBV7-6; cdr3_aa: CASSPHPPKTVTNTGELFF
d_call: NA; v_call: TRBV5-4; cdr3_aa: CASSLEHGDNSPLHF
d_call: NA; v_call: TRBV7-9; cdr3_aa: CASRQGPGETQYF
d_call: NA; v_call: TRBV10-1; cdr3_aa: CASNRHPEQYF
d_call: TRBD1; v_call: TRBV10-3; cdr3_aa: CAISEGGQPNTEAFF
d_call: NA; v_call: TRBV11-2; cdr3_aa: CASSHPRGGTTDTQYF
d_call: NA; v_call: TRBV29-1; cdr3_aa: CSVATVLGTEAFF
d_call: NA; v_call: TRBV10-2; cdr3_aa: CASSVQGEAFF
d_call: TRBD2; v_call: TRBV19; cdr3_aa: CASSRLAEYEQYF
d_call: NA; v_call: TRBV6-1; cdr3_aa: CASRPVLLGNQPQHF
d_call: TRBD1; v_call: TRBV6-5; cdr3_aa: CASSSSGQGANGYTF
d_call: TRBD1; v_call: TRBV10-3; cdr3_aa: CAISEPGQGADYGYTF
d_call: TRBD1; v_call: TRBV6-1; cdr3_aa: CASSGGQVLNTEAFF
d_call: NA; v_call: TRBV6-6; cdr3_aa: CASSYPPQGVDTEAFF
d_call: NA; v_call: TRBV11-1; cdr3_aa: CASSAEDDGNYGYTF
d_call: TRBD2; v_call: TRBV30; cdr3_aa: CAWSREGRDEQFF
d_call: NA; v_call: TRBV6-1; cdr3_aa: CASSEVSTRPQPQHF
d_call: NA; v_call: TRBV5-1; cdr3_aa: CASSPGGLYTYNEQFF
d_call: NA; v_call: TRBV7-9; cdr3_aa: CASSPPLTEAFF
d_call: TRBD2; v_call: TRBV5-1; cdr3_aa: CASSRKLMASGTRGGSATGELFF
d_call: TRBD2; v_call: TRBV19; cdr3_aa: CASSPASGNYEQYF
d_call: TRBD2; v_call: TRBV5-8; cdr3_aa: CASSRWSGEPYEQYF
d_call: NA; v_call: TRBV13; cdr3_aa: CASSGPSGSSYEQYF
d_call: NA; v_call: TRBV10-3; cdr3_aa: CASREAGEAFF
d_call: TRBD2; v_call: TRBV19; cdr3_aa: CATGRPGGGEQYF
d_call: TRBD1; v_call: TRBV10-3; cdr3_aa: CAISRQGPTGGGYTF
d_call: NA; v_call: TRBV5-6; cdr3_aa: CASSLTGRLNYGYTF
d_call: TRBD2; v_call: TRBV2; cdr3_aa: CASRLAITDTQYF